The 24 T cell receptor beta chains reported below all come from one sample, sequenced in a study of cytomegalovirus exposure and HLA in healthy donors. In the PCR, 60 Vbeta and 13 Jbeta primers were used. Profiled with immunoSEQ multiplex PCR; TCRdb holds only in-frame clones, not every one. The sample has 120,000 to 150,000 clones; about 70% are singletons. Sequencing was carried out using PBMCs. All receptors come from a man younger than 35 in good health and CMV-seronegative.

The chain employs TRBV7-2 and TRBJ1-1; D may be TRBD1 (5 bases). The ends were cut back, 1 base at V and 3 bases at J, with 9 bases in the middle. CDR1 is SGHTA and CDR2 is FQGNSA in the germline V gene. The CDR3 loop spans 14 amino acids. In DNA form, the CDR3 reads TGTGCCAGCAGCTTAGTTTGGGGGGACACTGAAGCTTTCTTT. Translation: CASSLVWGDTEAFF.

The chain carries TRBV5-1 and TRBJ1-6; TRBD1 agrees at 7 bases. Germline V gene data show CDR1 as SGHRS and CDR2 as YFSETQ. This CDR3 has 17 amino acids. Losses at the gene ends were 5 bases for V and 5 bases for J; bases not matched to a gene: 13. In DNA form, the CDR3 reads TGCGCCAGCAGGACCGGGACAGAGGGTGCGAATAATTCACCCCTCCACTTT. Its protein product is CASRTGTEGANNSPLHF.

In this sample, this clone turned up a few times. The chain joins TRBV5-1 to TRBJ1-2; D is perhaps TRBD1 (6 bases). Germline V gives CDR1 SGHRS, CDR2 YFSETQ. CDR3 length: 14 residues. Trimming removed 4 bases at V and 7 bases at J, with 17 bases between. The CDR3 sequence: CASSLSPGTSGYTF. The DNA for the CDR3 is TGCGCCAGCAGCCTATCTCCCGGGACAAGTGGCTACACCTTC.

About this clone: At one boundary the junction diverges from the germline segment, which might be a read error. The chain recombines TRBV13 with TRBJ1-2; 9 nucleotides align to TRBD1. CDR3 length: 16 residues. In germline, CDR1 is PRHDT, CDR2 FYEKMQ (reference sequence). In DNA form, the CDR3 reads TGTGCCAGCAGCCTAGGCTCGACAGGGGGTCACTATGGCTACACCTTC. Protein: CASSLGSTGGHYGYTF.

The chain joins TRBV2 to TRBJ1-5; D is undetermined. CDR1 and CDR2 from the germline V gene are SNHLY and FYNNEI. This CDR3 contains 13 residues. V lost 5 bases and J lost 0, with 5 bases in between. The CDR3 DNA follows: TGTGCCAGCAGTTTTAGTAGCAATCAGCCCCAGCATTTT. Encoded protein: CASSFSSNQPQHF.

This chain links TRBV11-2 with TRBJ2-7; 11 nucleotides match TRBD2. With 1 base clipped from V and 0 bases from J, the junction kept 2 bases outside the gene matches. CDR1 is SGHAT, CDR2 FQNNGV, per germline. The CDR3 totals 16 residues. CDR3 loop: CASSLGSGRVSYEQYF. The CDR3 DNA sequence: TGTGCCAGCAGCTTAGGTAGCGGGAGGGTCTCCTACGAGCAGTACTTC. The full variable domain, rest sourced from reference TRBV11-2 and TRBJ2-7, is EAGVAQSPRYKIIEKRQSVAFWCNPISGHATLYWYQQILGQGPKLLIQFQNNGVVDDSQLPKDRFSAERLKGVDSTLKIQPAKLEDSAVYLCASSLGSGRVSYEQYFGPGTRLTVT.

The sample holds one count of this clone. The chain links TRBV25-1 to TRBJ2-7, with 9 bases lining up with TRBD1. With 3 bases clipped from V and 2 bases from J, the junction kept 5 bases outside the gene matches. The CDR3 runs to 15 residues. CDR1 and CDR2 (germline): MGHDK, SYGVNS. The CDR3 bases are TGTGCCAGCAGTGACCCCGGGACAGGGCCCTACGAGCAGTACTTC. It specifies CASSDPGTGPYEQYF.

This clone was seen a few times. As DNA, the CDR3 is TGTGCCAGCGGGAGGGCTCGGAACACCGGGGAGCTGTTTTTT. Translating it yields CASGRARNTGELFF. The gene calls are TRBV2 and TRBJ2-2, with 7 bases lining up with TRBD2. Germline assignment: CDR1 SNHLY and CDR2 FYNNEI. V lost 8 bases to trimming and J lost 1 base; unmatched junction nucleotides: 4. The CDR3 runs 14 residues.

This clone has more than one count but fewer than ten. V usage is TRBV5-4 and J usage is TRBJ1-2; 8 nucleotides line up with TRBD1. The CDR3 runs 15 residues. With V trimmed by 3 bases and J by 1 base, 5 bases remained unmatched. The germline V gene encodes CDR1 SGHNT and CDR2 YYREEE (reference sequence). The CDR3 sequence: CASSSTGGNNYGYTF. In DNA form, the CDR3 reads TGTGCCAGCAGCTCTACAGGGGGAAATAACTATGGCTACACCTTC.

CDR3 nucleotide sequence: TGTGCCAGCAGTCCCGGGGCAGGGGGCTTCTATGGCTACACCTTC. Translated, it gives CASSPGAGGFYGYTF. The rearrangement links TRBV27 to TRBJ1-2; 8 bases line up with TRBD1. This CDR3 has 15 residues. With V trimmed by 5 bases and J by 4 bases, 9 bases remained unmatched. Germline V gene lookup returns CDR1 MNHEY and CDR2 SMNVEV (reference sequence).

V is TRBV9 and J is TRBJ2-3, with D possibly TRBD2 on 7 matching bases. Trimming removed 3 bases from V and 5 bases from J, with 16 bases in between. CDR3 length equals 15 residues. Germline CDR1 and CDR2: SGDLS and YYNGEE. CDR3 DNA sequence: TGTGCCAGCAGCGAGGGGAGGGGGGGGGTAGATACGCAGTATTTT. Its translation: CASSEGRGGVDTQYF.

V is TRBV12-5 and J is TRBJ2-2; D perhaps matches TRBD2 (7 bases). Germline values: CDR1 LGHNT, CDR2 FRNRAP. This CDR3 contains 13 residues. The V end was cut by 5 bases, the J end by 14 bases, with 18 bases between. CDR3 in DNA: TGTGCTAGTGGTCCGGACGGGGGGCAGGGACTGTTTTTT. Protein product: CASGPDGGQGLFF.

The chain joins TRBV6-1 to TRBJ1-1; 7 bases agree with TRBD1. CDR1 and CDR2 from the germline V gene are MNHNS and SASEGT. The V segment lost 1 base and the J segment 1 base; nucleotides outside the gene matches: 6. The CDR3 covers 16 residues. In DNA, the CDR3 is TGTGCCAGCAGTGAAGGACAGGGTGCCCCGAACACTGAAGCTTTCTTT. Amino acids: CASSEGQGAPNTEAFF.

The chain carries TRBV7-7 and TRBJ2-2; D is possibly TRBD1 (5 bases). Germline-derived CDR1 and CDR2 are SSHAT and FNYEAQ (reference sequence). The CDR3 covers 15 residues. Trimming removed 5 bases from V and 5 bases from J, with 15 bases in between. This CDR3 reads CASSPQGLGTGELFF. CDR3 DNA sequence: TGTGCCAGCAGCCCGCAGGGCTTGGGGACCGGGGAGCTGTTTTTT.

This clone was detected once. V and J are TRBV19 and TRBJ2-7; 10 positions match TRBD1. With 5 bases clipped from V and 5 bases from J, the junction kept 9 bases outside the gene matches. The length of the CDR3 is 15 residues. The germline V gene encodes CDR1 LNHDA and CDR2 SQIVND (reference sequence). CDR3 nucleotide sequence: TGTGCCAGTAGTGCTCCGGGACAGGGGACCGACGAGCAGTACTTC. This gives the protein CASSAPGQGTDEQYF.

This clone was detected only a few times. V usage is TRBV19 and J usage is TRBJ1-3; weak D call: TRBD1 (5 bases). The CDR3 loop spans 13 amino acids. Germline CDR1 and CDR2: LNHDA and SQIVND (reference sequence). Trimming took off 5 bases at V and 4 bases at J, with 9 bases between the two ends. The CDR3: CASSARGGNTIYF. DNA for the CDR3: TGTGCCAGTAGTGCGCGGGGGGGAAACACCATATATTTT.

This clone appeared a few times. V and J are TRBV18 and TRBJ2-2; weak D call: TRBD2 (6 bases). The CDR3 length is 14 residues. V was cut by 3 bases and J by 5 bases, with 10 bases left in between. CDR1 is KGHSH and CDR2 is LQKENI in the germline V gene. CDR3 sequence reads: CASSPRRETGELFF. CDR3 sequence (DNA): TGTGCCAGCTCACCGCGGCGGGAAACCGGGGAGCTGTTTTTT.

V and J are TRBV2 and TRBJ2-3; 13 nucleotides line up with TRBD2. CDR1 and CDR2 from the germline V gene are SNHLY and FYNNEI. The junction had 3 bases not matched to a gene; V was cut back by 6 bases and J by 6 bases. The CDR3 is 14 amino acids. For the CDR3, the DNA is TGTGCCAGCAGACTAGCGGGGGGGATGGATACGCAGTATTTT. Amino acids: CASRLAGGMDTQYF.

The rearrangement links TRBV29-1 to TRBJ1-2, with D possibly being TRBD1 (5 bases). Trimming took off 4 bases at V and 8 bases at J, with 14 bases between the two ends. Germline V gene data show CDR1 as SQVTM and CDR2 as ANQGSEA. This CDR3 is built from 12 residues. CDR3 sequence: CSVATVLWGYTF. The CDR3 DNA follows: TGCAGCGTTGCGACAGTACTCTGGGGCTACACCTTC.

The chain links TRBV7-9 to TRBJ1-2; no definite D call. V was pared by 0 bases and J by 5 bases, with 13 bases between. Germline lookup yields CDR1 SEHNR and CDR2 FQNEAQ (reference sequence). There are 15 residues in the CDR3. The CDR3 DNA is TGTGCCAGCAGCTTAGCGATGGCGGTTAGTTATGGCTACACCTTC. It is translated as CASSLAMAVSYGYTF.

The genes are TRBV10-2 and TRBJ2-1, with D perhaps matching TRBD1 (5 bases). CDR3 length: 17 amino acids. Looked up from germline, CDR1 is WSHSY and CDR2 is SAAADI. Deletions cut 2 bases from V and 6 bases from J, with 20 bases between. The DNA for the CDR3 is TGCGCCAGCAGTGAGAGGTATGACAGAATCGGTCCCAATGAGCAGTTCTTC. Residues: CASSERYDRIGPNEQFF.

CDR3 sequence reads: CASSFMTGTSYEQYF. CDR3 DNA sequence: TGTGCCAGCAGTTTTATGACAGGGACATCCTACGAGCAGTACTTC. The chain is built from TRBV27 and TRBJ2-7, with 7 bases fitting TRBD1. Trimming at V came to 3 bases and at J to 1 base, leaving 6 bases not matched to a gene. The length of the CDR3 is 15 residues. Germline loops: CDR1 MNHEY, CDR2 SMNVEV (reference sequence).

The chain combines TRBV6-4 with TRBJ2-1, with 10 nucleotides matching TRBD2. Germline V CDR1 and CDR2: MRHNA, SNTAGT. The CDR3 runs to 15 residues. Germline trimming cut 6 bases from V and 0 bases from J; bases unmatched to any gene: 2. The CDR3 loop reads CASSPSGSSYNEQFF. The CDR3, as DNA: TGTGCCAGCAGCCCTAGCGGGAGCTCCTACAATGAGCAGTTCTTC.

The CDR3 here is CASSFDRSQETQYF. Here the CDR3 DNA reads TGTGCCAGCAGTTTCGACAGGAGCCAAGAGACCCAGTACTTC. The chain carries TRBV2 and TRBJ2-5; possible D gene TRBD1, 6 bases. V was clipped by 5 bases and J by 1 base, with 11 bases between them. Looked up from germline, CDR1 is SNHLY and CDR2 is FYNNEI. This CDR3 is built from 14 residues.